This TCR beta chain was profiled in a study of cytomegalovirus exposure and HLA in healthy donors. General study results and limits: Among TCR sequences, most were rare, though some public TCRs appeared in many donors. The investigators catalogued 164 TCR beta chains as cytomegalovirus-associated. First-cohort TCR clusters were later found to tend to co-occur in the 130 or so validation repertoires.

Profiling relied on immunoSEQ multiplex PCR, and the TCRdb table lists in-frame clones only, not all of them. The sample has 250,000 to 350,000 clones; roughly 90% are singletons. V was shortened by 1 base and J by 5 bases, with 14 bases between the two germline ends. In germline, CDR1 is SGHAT, CDR2 FQNNGV. This CDR3 comprises 15 residues. In this sample, this clone turned up once. Its antigen remains unidentified. The roughly 120-subject validation cohort, separate from the approximately 630-subject first cohort, included the donors. This sequence was found in a man aged 25 to 40 in good health and CMV-seronegative. The chain employs TRBV11-2 and TRBJ2-5; the D gene is possibly TRBD2 (7 bases). Sequenced input: PBMCs. The CDR3 coding sequence is TGTGCCAGCAGCTTAGGTCCGGGGGGCCCGGAGACCCAGTACTTC. This gives the protein CASSLGPGGPETQYF.